This T cell receptor beta chain was recorded in a study of blood T cells in healthy people across ages. Trimming removed 0 bases from V and 3 bases from J, with 9 bases in between. Germline V gives CDR1 SGHTA, CDR2 FQGNSA. This CDR3 is built from 15 residues. Primers used in a second PCR of roughly 6 to 11 cycles were a sample-barcoded 5' primer and a J-beta primer mix. TCRdb used MiXCR to reprocess the 5' RACE reads, holding one entry per CDR3 protein. The sample includes under 1 million distinct CDR3 sequences, around 45% of them seen just once. Every sample had a minimum of 6.5 million PBMCs isolated.

This sequence joins TRBV7-2 and TRBJ1-5; the D gene is possibly TRBD1 (6 bases). This clonotype originated in a man aged 55 to 70 in good health. Sequenced: blood. CDR3 DNA: TGTGCCAGCAGCTTAGCGACAGGCCCCAATCAGCCCCAGCATTTT. It codes for CASSLATGPNQPQHF.